The 27 T cell receptor beta chains reported below all come from one sample, sequenced in a study of CD8 T cells in Susac syndrome. Reverse transcription used roughly 0.5 to 1 ug RNA and random hexamers. MiXCR, applied by TCRdb to the immunoSEQ multiplex PCR reads, yields one record per CDR3 protein. The profile shows tens of thousands of distinct CDR3 sequences, approximately 96% of them singletons. Sequenced material: CD8+ T cells from PBMCs. These receptors were taken from a human donor with Susac syndrome.

The chain couples TRBV9 to TRBJ2-7, with D possibly being TRBD1 (6 bases). This CDR3 spans 15 amino acids. Trimming took off 1 base at V and 5 bases at J, with 16 bases between the two ends. Germline V CDR1 and CDR2: SGDLS, YYNGEE. DNA of the CDR3: TGTGCCAGCAGCGTAACGGTGGGACAAGCTCACGAGCAGTACTTC. Translation: CASSVTVGQAHEQYF.

The gene calls are TRBV9 and TRBJ2-4; 7 nucleotides agree with TRBD1. The V segment lost 0 bases and the J segment 6 bases; nucleotides outside the gene matches: 3. CDR3 length: 14 residues. Germline CDR1 and CDR2: SGDLS and YYNGEE. The CDR3 is CASSVGDSLNIQYF. The CDR3 DNA reads TGTGCCAGCAGCGTAGGGGACAGCCTAAACATTCAGTACTTC.

The chain uses TRBV7-9 and TRBJ2-7; D is perhaps TRBD1 or TRBD2 (5 bases each). This CDR3 has 14 residues. Germline loops: CDR1 SEHNR, CDR2 FQNEAQ (reference sequence). V shed 5 bases and J shed 2 bases, with 13 bases lying between them. This CDR3 is CASSPPGQAYEQYF. The CDR3 DNA sequence: TGTGCCAGCAGCCCCCCGGGGCAGGCCTACGAGCAGTACTTC.

The CDR3 sequence: CASSLGQGYTGELFF. The CDR3, as DNA: TGTGCCAGCAGTTTGGGACAGGGGTACACCGGGGAGCTGTTTTTT. The chain links TRBV6-6 to TRBJ2-2; 10 nucleotides line up with TRBD1. The length of the CDR3 is 15 residues. J was trimmed by 3 bases and V by 4 bases; bases with no gene match: 2. Germline CDR1 and CDR2: MNHNY and SVGAGI (reference sequence).

The J gene is TRBJ2-1, the V gene TRBV28; 11 positions match TRBD2. With 3 bases clipped from V and 0 bases from J, the junction kept 4 bases outside the gene matches. This CDR3 spans 17 amino acids. Germline V CDR1 and CDR2: MDHEN, SYDVKM. This chain's CDR3 is CASSLVGLADSYNEQFF. CDR3 coding DNA: TGTGCCAGCAGTTTGGTGGGACTAGCGGACTCCTACAATGAGCAGTTCTTC.

This clonotype appeared once. The chain uses TRBV4-2 and TRBJ1-1; TRBD1 agrees at 8 bases. Looked up from germline, CDR1 is LGHNA and CDR2 is YNFKEQ. The CDR3 extends over 16 amino acids. V was clipped by 8 bases and J by 1 base; unmatched bases: 12. The CDR3: CASQVTGGVGNTEAFF. The DNA for the CDR3 is TGTGCCAGCCAAGTCACAGGGGGAGTCGGGAACACTGAAGCTTTCTTT.

With respect to this clonotype: One junction end disagrees with the germline gene, perhaps due to a read error. CDR3 region: CSARGRIPPYEQYF. In nucleotides, the CDR3 is TGCAGTGCCAGAGGGCGGATCCCACCCTACGAGCAGTACTTC. The chain is built from TRBV20-1 and TRBJ2-7; D is possibly TRBD2 (5 bases). Germline CDR1 and CDR2: DFQATT and SNEGSKA (reference sequence). CDR3 size: 14 residues.

V is TRBV20-1 and J is TRBJ2-5; D is undetermined. The CDR3 is 13 residues long. Looked up from germline, CDR1 is DFQATT and CDR2 is SNEGSKA (reference sequence). V was cut by 1 base and J by 5 bases, with 11 bases left in between. CDR3 nucleotides: TGCAGTGCTAGAGCCCCTTTTGCTGAGACCCAGTACTTC. It translates to CSARAPFAETQYF.

The chain couples TRBV19 to TRBJ2-1, with 10 bases matching TRBD1. The CDR3 runs 13 residues. The germline gives CDR1 LNHDA, CDR2 SQIVND (reference sequence). V lost 8 bases and J lost 3; bases outside the gene matches: 1. For the CDR3, the DNA is TGTGCCAGTGGACAGGGGGGCTACAATGAGCAGTTCTTC. Translation: CASGQGGYNEQFF.

The rearrangement joins TRBV3-1 to TRBJ1-5; D not resolved. Trimming took off 1 base at V and 1 base at J, with 5 bases between the two ends. The CDR3 is made up of 14 amino acids. In germline, CDR1 is LGHDT, CDR2 YNNKEL (reference sequence). The CDR3 sequence: CASSQAGSNQPQHF. DNA for the CDR3: TGTGCCAGCAGCCAAGCTGGAAGCAATCAGCCCCAGCATTTT.

The rearrangement joins TRBV20-1 to TRBJ2-7, with 7 bases lining up with TRBD2. There are 12 residues in the CDR3. Germline CDR1 reads DFQATT; CDR2 reads SNEGSKA (reference sequence). With 5 bases clipped from V and 6 bases from J, the junction kept 7 bases outside the gene matches. CDR3 amino acids: CSAWGGSPEQYF. The CDR3 DNA reads as TGCAGTGCTTGGGGGGGGTCCCCCGAGCAGTACTTC.

The rearrangement links TRBV18 to TRBJ2-1; D not certain. V gave up 4 bases and J gave up 9 bases, with 13 bases separating them. The germline V gene has CDR1 KGHSH and CDR2 LQKENI. CDR3 size: 13 residues. This chain's CDR3 is CASSQSLLGEQFF. The CDR3 region has the DNA TGTGCCAGCTCACAGAGCCTATTAGGTGAGCAGTTCTTC.

The CDR3 sequence: CASSLVVRGREQYF. As DNA, the CDR3 is TGTGCCAGCAGCTTAGTGGTCAGGGGAAGAGAGCAGTACTTC. The chain recombines TRBV7-9 with TRBJ2-7, with D possibly being TRBD1 (6 bases). Germline loops: CDR1 SEHNR, CDR2 FQNEAQ (reference sequence). The CDR3 length is 14 residues. The V end lost 1 base, the J end lost 7 bases, and 14 bases lay between the germline ends.

The chain has TRBV6-5 and TRBJ2-7, with 12 bases aligning to TRBD1. The CDR3 runs to 15 residues. J gave up 4 bases and V 6 bases, and 7 bases lay outside the gene matches. The V gene's germline CDR1 is MNHEY and CDR2 SVGAGI. CDR3 in DNA: TGTGCCAGCAGGCCCGGGACAGGGGGCGGATACGAGCAGTACTTC. This sequence encodes CASRPGTGGGYEQYF.

The V and J genes are TRBV7-9 and TRBJ1-1; possible D gene TRBD1, 5 bases. V lost 5 bases, J lost 7 bases, and 11 bases lay in between. The CDR3 sequence is 12 residues long. Germline loops: CDR1 SEHNR, CDR2 FQNEAQ (reference sequence). The CDR3 DNA reads TGTGCCAGCAGCCCCGGGCAGGGTGAAGCTTTCTTT. Translated: CASSPGQGEAFF.

This sequence joins TRBV4-3 and TRBJ2-6, with D perhaps TRBD2 (7 bases). Trimming took off 4 bases at V and 2 bases at J, with 15 bases between the two ends. The CDR3 runs 17 residues. Germline-derived CDR1 and CDR2 are LGHNA and YSLEER. This chain's CDR3 is CASSPLRGGTGANVLTF. Here the CDR3 DNA reads TGCGCCAGCAGCCCCCTAAGGGGGGGGACTGGGGCCAACGTCCTGACTTTC.

The rearrangement uses TRBV5-6 and TRBJ1-1; D gene unclear. The CDR3 loop spans 14 amino acids. Trimming removed 0 bases from V and 1 base from J, with 7 bases in between. Per the germline V gene, CDR1 is SGHDT and CDR2 is YYEEEE. The CDR3 DNA follows: TGTGCCAGCAGCTTGGTTCAGAAGAACACTGAAGCTTTCTTT. This translates into CASSLVQKNTEAFF.

V is TRBV9 and J is TRBJ1-2, with D possibly matching TRBD1 (6 bases). CDR1 and CDR2 from the germline V gene are SGDLS and YYNGEE. The CDR3 runs to 15 residues. Trimming took 3 bases from V and 4 from J, leaving 16 bases between them. The CDR3 sequence: CASSGRGGGTYGYTF. The CDR3 DNA follows: TGTGCCAGCAGCGGGCGAGGAGGGGGGACCTATGGCTACACCTTC.

V gene TRBV7-9 combines with J gene TRBJ1-4; no firm D call. The germline CDR1 and CDR2 sequences are SEHNR and FQNEAQ (reference sequence). This CDR3 has 15 residues. The V end lost 5 bases, the J end lost 0 bases, and 10 bases lay between the germline ends. DNA for the CDR3: TGTGCCAGCAGCCAGTCTTTACCAACTAATGAAAAACTGTTTTTT. Its protein is CASSQSLPTNEKLFF. The full variable domain, its missing parts supplied by reference TRBV7-9 and TRBJ1-4, is DTGVSQNPRHKITKRGQNVTFRCDPISEHNRLYWYRQTLGQGPEFLTYFQNEAQLEKSRLLSDRFSAERPKGSFSTLEIQRTEQGDSAMYLCASSQSLPTNEKLFFGSGTQLSVL.

The chain couples TRBV4-2 to TRBJ2-5; D possibly matches TRBD1 or TRBD2 (5 bases each). The CDR3 runs 14 residues. Germline V lookup: CDR1 LGHNA, CDR2 YNFKEQ. Trimming stripped 4 bases from V and 4 bases from J, with 13 bases between. The CDR3 DNA is TGTGCCAGCAGCCCGGGACCCTCGGGAGAGACCCAGTACTTC. It yields the protein CASSPGPSGETQYF.

V usage is TRBV29-1 and J usage is TRBJ2-1; D may be TRBD2 (6 bases). The germline V and J ends were trimmed by 6 bases and 8 bases, with 11 bases remaining between them. CDR3 length: 11 residues. The germline gives CDR1 SQVTM, CDR2 ANQGSEA. The DNA for the CDR3 is TGCAGCGTCCCTCGGAGGGATGAGCAGTTCTTC. The encoded protein is CSVPRRDEQFF.

With regard to this clonotype: The junction differs from germline at one of its ends, possibly a read error. The rearrangement uses TRBV6-6 and TRBJ1-2; no definite D call. This CDR3 region has 11 residues. Germline-derived CDR1 and CDR2 are MNHNY and SVGAGI (reference sequence). This chain's CDR3 is CASSRDAPINF. The DNA of the CDR3 is TGTGCCAGCAGCCGCGACGCGCCAATCAACTTC.

The gene calls are TRBV5-6 and TRBJ1-1, with D perhaps matching TRBD1 (5 bases). This CDR3 has 15 residues. The V and J ends lost 4 bases and 1 base respectively, with 14 bases between them. Germline assignment: CDR1 SGHDT and CDR2 YYEEEE. This CDR3 is CASSIYHQGNTEAFF. CDR3 coding DNA: TGTGCCAGCAGCATCTACCACCAGGGGAACACTGAAGCTTTCTTT. Full variable domain (remainder filled in from reference TRBV5-6 and TRBJ1-1): DAGVTQSPTHLIKTRGQQVTLRCSPKSGHDTVSWYQQALGQGPQFIFQYYEEEERQRGNFPDRFSGHQFPNYSSELNVNALLLGDSALYLCASSIYHQGNTEAFFGQGTRLTVV.

The V and J genes are TRBV28 and TRBJ2-1, with D tentatively TRBD1 (6 bases). Deletions cut 10 bases from V and 7 bases from J, with 20 bases between. Germline CDR1 MDHEN, CDR2 SYDVKM. The CDR3 runs 14 residues. The DNA of the CDR3 is TGTGCCACCAGCAGGCCTGGGGGCCGTAATGAGCAGTTCTTC. Translated, it gives CATSRPGGRNEQFF.

The genes are TRBV9 and TRBJ2-7; 13 nucleotides match TRBD2. The germline V gene has CDR1 SGDLS and CDR2 YYNGEE. The CDR3 sequence is 19 residues long. V lost 0 bases to trimming and J lost 0 bases; unmatched junction nucleotides: 9. The CDR3 protein is CASSVGPRTSGGLSYEQYF. CDR3 DNA: TGTGCCAGCAGCGTAGGCCCGCGGACTAGCGGGGGCCTCTCCTACGAGCAGTACTTC.

V is TRBV3-1 and J is TRBJ1-1; a possible D gene is TRBD1 (5 bases). Germline CDR1 is LGHDT and CDR2 is YNNKEL (reference sequence). Trimming stripped 0 bases from V and 4 bases from J, with 12 bases between. The CDR3 extends over 15 amino acids. The CDR3 loop is CASSQDLGQSTEAFF. CDR3 nucleotides: TGTGCCAGCAGCCAAGATTTGGGGCAGAGCACTGAAGCTTTCTTT.

CDR3 sequence: CASSQEAFGADTQYF. The CDR3 DNA reads as TGCGCCAGCAGCCAAGAGGCGTTTGGGGCAGATACGCAGTATTTT. The chain recombines TRBV4-3 with TRBJ2-3; D unclear. The CDR3 length is 15 residues. V was shortened by 0 bases and J by 4 bases, with 11 bases between the two germline ends. Germline V gene sequence: CDR1 LGHNA, CDR2 YSLEER.